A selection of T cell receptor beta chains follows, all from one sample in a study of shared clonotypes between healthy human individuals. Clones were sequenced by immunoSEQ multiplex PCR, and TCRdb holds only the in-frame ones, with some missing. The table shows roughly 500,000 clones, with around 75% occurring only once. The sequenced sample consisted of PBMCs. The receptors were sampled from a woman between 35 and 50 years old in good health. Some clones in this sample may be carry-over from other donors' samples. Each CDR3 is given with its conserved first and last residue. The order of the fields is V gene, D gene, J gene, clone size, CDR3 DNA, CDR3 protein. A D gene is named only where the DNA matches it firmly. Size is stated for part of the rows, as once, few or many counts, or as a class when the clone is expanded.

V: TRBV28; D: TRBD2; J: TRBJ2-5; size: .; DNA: TGTGCCAGCAAGGCTAGCGGGAGGGGAGGAGAGACCCAGTACTTC; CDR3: CASKASGRGGETQYF
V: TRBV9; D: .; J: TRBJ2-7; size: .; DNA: TGTGCCAGCAGCGTAGACGGGGTATCCTACGAGCAGTACTTC; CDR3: CASSVDGVSYEQYF
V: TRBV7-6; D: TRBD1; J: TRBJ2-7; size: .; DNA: TGTGCCAGCAGCTCCCCCGGGACAGCCTCCTACGAGCAGTACTTC; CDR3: CASSSPGTASYEQYF
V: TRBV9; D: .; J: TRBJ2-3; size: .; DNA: TGTGCCAGCAGCGTAGGGGGCCGTACAGATACGCAGTATTTT; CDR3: CASSVGGRTDTQYF
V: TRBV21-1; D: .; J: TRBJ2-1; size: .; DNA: TGTGCCAGCAGCAAAAAAGGGACAGGGAACAATGAGCAGTTCTTC; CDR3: CASSKKGTGNNEQFF
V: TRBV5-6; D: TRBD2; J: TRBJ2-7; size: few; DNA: TGTGCCAGCAGCCCGGGACTAGCGGGAGTCGAGCAGTACTTC; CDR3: CASSPGLAGVEQYF
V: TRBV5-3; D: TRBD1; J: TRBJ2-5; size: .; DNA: TGTGCCAGAAGATCGGGACAGGGTTGTGACTTTTGGGTGTGCCTTACTAAAGAGACCCAGTACTTC; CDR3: CARRSGQGCDFWVCLTKETQYF
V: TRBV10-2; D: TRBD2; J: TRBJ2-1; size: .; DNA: TGCGCCAGCAGTGATGTCGCCTTCGCGGGAGAAGGGAATGAGCAGTTCTTC; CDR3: CASSDVAFAGEGNEQFF
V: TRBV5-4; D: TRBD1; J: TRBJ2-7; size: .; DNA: TGTGCCAGCAGCCCCCCGGGACAGGCGCGCGAGCAGTACTTC; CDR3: CASSPPGQAREQYF
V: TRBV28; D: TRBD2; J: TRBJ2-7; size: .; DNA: TGTGCCTCAAAAGTGGGAGGGCCGGGAGAGCAGTACTTC; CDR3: CASKVGGPGEQYF
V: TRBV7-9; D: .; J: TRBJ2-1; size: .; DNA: TGTGCCAGCAGCTTAGGTTCAGGTACCTACAATGAGCAGTTCTTC; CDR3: CASSLGSGTYNEQFF
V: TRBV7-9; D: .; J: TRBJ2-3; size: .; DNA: TGTGCCAGCAGCCAGGTTGCGGGACGGAGGGTGGATACGCAGTATTTT; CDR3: CASSQVAGRRVDTQYF
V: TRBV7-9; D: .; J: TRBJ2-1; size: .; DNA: TGTGCCAGCAGCTCCTTGGAGGAGCAGTTCTTC; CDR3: CASSSLEEQFF
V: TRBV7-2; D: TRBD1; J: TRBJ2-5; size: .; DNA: TGTGCCAGCAGCAAAGACAGGGGTGGGACCCAGTACTTC; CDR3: CASSKDRGGTQYF
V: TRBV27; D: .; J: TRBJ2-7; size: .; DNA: TGTGCCAGCAGTCCAAACACCAGGTGGTACGAGCAGTACTTC; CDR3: CASSPNTRWYEQYF
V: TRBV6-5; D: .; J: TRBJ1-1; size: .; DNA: TGTGCCAGCAGTTACTCGTGGGGGAACACTGAAGCTTTCTTT; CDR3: CASSYSWGNTEAFF
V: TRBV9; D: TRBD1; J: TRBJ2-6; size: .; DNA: TGTGCCAGCACCGCGCAGGGGGCTGGGGCCAACGTCCTGACTTTC; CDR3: CASTAQGAGANVLTF
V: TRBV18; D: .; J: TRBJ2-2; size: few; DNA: TGTGCCAGCTCACCAATACAGGTTAACACCGGGGAGCTGTTTTTT; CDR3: CASSPIQVNTGELFF
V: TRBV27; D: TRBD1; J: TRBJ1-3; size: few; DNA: TGTGCCAGCAGTACAATCTCCGGGACAGAAAACACCATATATTTT; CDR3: CASSTISGTENTIYF
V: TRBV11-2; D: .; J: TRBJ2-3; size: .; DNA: TGTGCCAGCAGCCCTCTAGGGGGAGGGCGCACAGATACGCAGTATTTT; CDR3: CASSPLGGGRTDTQYF
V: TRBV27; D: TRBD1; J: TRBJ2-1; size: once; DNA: TGTGCCAGCACGACAGGGGCCTCCTACAATGAGCAGTTCTTC; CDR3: CASTTGASYNEQFF
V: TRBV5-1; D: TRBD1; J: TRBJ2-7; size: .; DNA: TGCGCCAGCAGCTCTCAGGGGGCGAGCACGAGGGAGCAGTACTTC; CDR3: CASSSQGASTREQYF
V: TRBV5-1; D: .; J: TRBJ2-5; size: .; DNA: TGCGCCAGCAGCTACGGGACGGAAGAGACCCAGTACTTC; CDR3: CASSYGTEETQYF